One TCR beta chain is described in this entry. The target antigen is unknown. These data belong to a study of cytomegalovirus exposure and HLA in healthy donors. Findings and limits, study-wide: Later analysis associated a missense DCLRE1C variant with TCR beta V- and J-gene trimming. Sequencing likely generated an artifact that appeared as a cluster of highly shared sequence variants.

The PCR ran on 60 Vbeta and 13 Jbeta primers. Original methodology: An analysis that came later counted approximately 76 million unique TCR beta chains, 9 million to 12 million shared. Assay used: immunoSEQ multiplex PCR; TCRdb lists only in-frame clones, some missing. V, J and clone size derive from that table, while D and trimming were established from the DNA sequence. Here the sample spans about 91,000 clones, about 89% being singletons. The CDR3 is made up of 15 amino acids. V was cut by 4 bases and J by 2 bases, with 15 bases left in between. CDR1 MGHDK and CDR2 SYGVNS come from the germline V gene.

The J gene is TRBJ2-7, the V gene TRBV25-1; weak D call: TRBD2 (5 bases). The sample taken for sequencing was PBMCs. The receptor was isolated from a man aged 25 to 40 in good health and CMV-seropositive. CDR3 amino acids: CASSGVGGLTYEQYF. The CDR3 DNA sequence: TGTGCCAGCAGTGGGGTTGGCGGGCTCACCTACGAGCAGTACTTC.